Sequencing of this T cell receptor beta chain was carried out in a study of technical replicates of blood from several donors. The J segment lost 1 base and the V segment lost 5 bases, leaving 5 bases of the junction unmatched. In germline, CDR1 is LNHDA, CDR2 SQIVND (reference sequence). The CDR3 is 15 residues long. TCRdb keeps only in-frame clones here, not all; method: immunoSEQ multiplex PCR. This sample has roughly 59,000 clones, with about 90% found just once. The chain employs TRBV19 and TRBJ2-1; 7 positions agree with TRBD1. The source of this sequence is a human donor in good health. Some clones in this sample may be carry-over from other donors' samples. Sequenced input: PBMCs. In DNA form, the CDR3 reads TGTGCCAGTAGTCCTGGGGGACAGTCCTACAATGAGCAGTTCTTC. It encodes CASSPGGQSYNEQFF.